Shown below are 32 T cell receptor beta chains from a single sample sequenced in a study of blood T cell repertoires in COVID-19. Sequencing used immunoSEQ multiplex PCR; TCRdb keeps in-frame clones, though not all of them. The sample has fewer than 350,000 clones; about nine tenths are singletons. The sample taken for sequencing was PBMCs or T cells enriched from blood (not recorded which). The receptors come from a woman in her 40s who had recovered from COVID-19.

This chain joins TRBV18 and TRBJ2-3, with 10 positions matching TRBD1. CDR1 is KGHSH, CDR2 LQKENI, per germline. Trimming at V came to 3 bases and at J to 2 bases, leaving 8 bases not matched to a gene. This CDR3 is 17 amino acids long. The CDR3 protein is CASSPTPGTGDTDTQYF. CDR3 nucleotide sequence: TGTGCCAGCTCACCTACTCCCGGGACAGGGGACACAGATACGCAGTATTTT.

The CDR3: CASSLDRGKTFF. CDR3 in DNA: TGTGCCAGCAGCCTCGACAGGGGGAAAACTTTCTTT. The V and J genes are TRBV11-2 and TRBJ1-1; 9 bases are a match to TRBD1. Unmatched junction bases numbered 7, after V lost 5 bases and J lost 12 bases. Per germline, CDR1 SGHAT and CDR2 FQNNGV. The CDR3 has 12 amino acids. Using reference TRBV11-2 and TRBJ1-1 for the parts outside the CDR3, the full variable domain is EAGVAQSPRYKIIEKRQSVAFWCNPISGHATLYWYQQILGQGPKLLIQFQNNGVVDDSQLPKDRFSAERLKGVDSTLKIQPAKLEDSAVYLCASSLDRGKTFFGQGTRLTVV.

This clone came up a few times. The chain is built from TRBV7-6 and TRBJ1-4, with no clear D. Per germline, CDR1 SGHVS and CDR2 FNYEAQ. V lost 1 base and J 0 bases, leaving 6 bases between the germline ends. This CDR3 is 15 amino acids long. The DNA for the CDR3 is TGTGCCAGCAGCTTAGAGCCCGCAACTAATGAAAAACTGTTTTTT. Translation: CASSLEPATNEKLFF. Combining the CDR3 with reference TRBV7-6 and TRBJ1-4 gives the whole variable domain GAGVSQSPRYKVTKRGQDVALRCDPISGHVSLYWYRQALGQGPEFLTYFNYEAQQDKSGLPNDRFSAERPEGSISTLTIQRTEQRDSAMYRCASSLEPATNEKLFFGSGTQLSVL.

V gene TRBV19 combines with J gene TRBJ1-5, with 9 bases lining up with TRBD1. From germline, CDR1 is LNHDA and CDR2 SQIVND (reference sequence). The CDR3 is 16 amino acids. With V trimmed by 7 bases and J by 7 bases, 14 bases remained unmatched. CDR3 DNA sequence: TGTGCCAGTAAGCAAAAGCCGGGACAGGGAGGCCAGCCCCAGCATTTT. This codes for CASKQKPGQGGQPQHF.

V usage is TRBV27 and J usage is TRBJ1-5; 7 bases line up with TRBD1. There are 15 residues in the CDR3. Germline CDR1 MNHEY, CDR2 SMNVEV (reference sequence). Losses at the gene ends were 6 bases for V and 4 bases for J; bases not matched to a gene: 9. CDR3 sequence: CASSRSGTANQPQHF. CDR3 coding DNA: TGTGCCAGCAGCCGGTCCGGGACAGCAAATCAGCCCCAGCATTTT.

This chain uses TRBV27 with TRBJ2-7; TRBD2 matches 8 bases. Trimming took 0 bases from V and 0 from J; bases not matched to a gene: 4. The CDR3 consists of 16 residues. The germline V gene has CDR1 MNHEY and CDR2 SMNVEV (reference sequence). CDR3 sequence reads: CASSLSISGSSYEQYF. In DNA form, the CDR3 reads TGTGCCAGCAGTTTATCGATCAGCGGGAGCTCCTACGAGCAGTACTTC.

This chain joins TRBV23-1 and TRBJ2-7, with TRBD1 as a possible D gene (6 bases). TRBV23-1 is identified as an open reading frame with a role that is uncertain. This CDR3 has 17 amino acids. V was cut by 5 bases and J by 6 bases, with 26 bases left in between. The CDR3 sequence is CASSEYLRTARGGEQYF. CDR3 coding DNA: TGCGCCAGCAGTGAGTATCTTCGGACAGCCCGTGGGGGCGAGCAGTACTTC.

This chain connects TRBV7-3 to TRBJ2-3, with unresolved D. The CDR3 is 15 amino acids. Between the trimmed V and J ends, which lost 1 base and 2 bases, there was a span of 10 bases. CDR1 is SGHTA, CDR2 FQGTGA, per germline. CDR3 amino acids: CASSLNSGFTDTQYF. CDR3 sequence (DNA): TGTGCCAGCAGCTTAAATTCAGGATTCACAGATACGCAGTATTTT.

The rearrangement links TRBV6-5 to TRBJ2-5; TRBD2 might be the D (6 bases). The CDR3 runs to 16 residues. CDR1 is MNHEY, CDR2 SVGAGI, per germline. Trimming left V 0 bases short and J 5 bases short, with 16 bases between. The chain's CDR3 is CASSYSLAGSGETQYF. The CDR3 region has the DNA TGTGCCAGCAGTTACTCGCTGGCGGGGTCGGGCGAGACCCAGTACTTC.

The V call is TRBV18, the J call TRBJ1-6, with D hard to call. There are 13 residues in the CDR3. Trimming stripped 3 bases from V and 14 bases from J, with 14 bases between. Germline assignment: CDR1 KGHSH and CDR2 LQKENI. The CDR3 coding sequence is TGTGCCAGCTCACCGGCAGGTGGATTCACCCTCCACTTT. Translation gives CASSPAGGFTLHF.

This chain uses TRBV19 with TRBJ1-1; D might be TRBD1 (6 bases). The CDR3 extends over 17 amino acids. Trimming removed 3 bases from V and 2 bases from J, with 19 bases in between. Germline V gives CDR1 LNHDA, CDR2 SQIVND (reference sequence). The CDR3: CASSIGWGGPINTEAFF. The CDR3, as DNA: TGTGCCAGTAGTATTGGGTGGGGGGGCCCGATCAACACTGAAGCTTTCTTT.

This chain connects TRBV7-9 to TRBJ1-2, with TRBD1 identical over 9 bases. The CDR3 covers 13 residues. Germline loops: CDR1 SEHNR, CDR2 FQNEAQ (reference sequence). V dropped 5 bases and J dropped 7; count of bases not matched to a gene: 5. Written as DNA, the CDR3 is TGTGCCAGCAGCACGGAGACAGGGGGTGGCTACACCTTC. Translating it yields CASSTETGGGYTF.

This rearrangement joins TRBV2 to TRBJ2-5; TRBD2 matches 8 bases. Germline loops: CDR1 SNHLY, CDR2 FYNNEI. The J segment lost 4 bases and the V segment lost 6 bases, leaving 7 bases of the junction unmatched. The CDR3 loop spans 14 amino acids. This chain's CDR3 is CASSRDGRGETQYF. DNA of the CDR3: TGTGCCAGCAGCCGTGACGGGAGGGGAGAGACCCAGTACTTC.

The chain joins TRBV7-2 to TRBJ1-3; TRBD1 aligns across 8 bases. Germline V gene sequence: CDR1 SGHTA, CDR2 FQGNSA. V was clipped by 3 bases and J by 3 bases; unmatched bases: 1. The CDR3 covers 14 residues. The CDR3 DNA sequence: TGTGCCAGCAGCTTCGGACAGGGTGGAAACACCATATATTTT. Translating it yields CASSFGQGGNTIYF.

This clone was seen once. The rearrangement links TRBV10-3 to TRBJ2-5; the match to TRBD2 covers 14 bases. The germline V gene has CDR1 ENHRY and CDR2 SYGVKD. Trimming took 5 bases from V and 1 from J; bases not matched to a gene: 3. The CDR3 is 16 residues long. The DNA of the CDR3 is TGTGCCATCAGTCTTGGACTAGCGGGGGGCCAAGAGACCCAGTACTTC. Encoded protein: CAISLGLAGGQETQYF.

The V call is TRBV7-2, the J call TRBJ2-7; 8 nucleotides agree with TRBD1. Germline assignment: CDR1 SGHTA and CDR2 FQGNSA. There are 15 residues in the CDR3. The ends lost 5 bases at V and 2 bases at J; junction bases unmatched: 8. CDR3 sequence (DNA): TGTGCCAGCAGCCCCGACAGGGGATATACCTACGAGCAGTACTTC. Protein sequence: CASSPDRGYTYEQYF.

V and J are TRBV7-2 and TRBJ2-2; a weak D match, TRBD2 (5 bases). Deletions cut 4 bases from V and 2 bases from J, with 11 bases between. This CDR3 has 15 residues. In germline, CDR1 is SGHTA, CDR2 FQGNSA. The CDR3 loop reads CASSSRGFNTGELFF. DNA for the CDR3: TGTGCCAGCAGCTCCCGGGGTTTCAACACCGGGGAGCTGTTTTTT.

A single count supports this clone. V gene TRBV20-1 combines with J gene TRBJ1-3; D might be TRBD1 (6 bases). The CDR3 extends over 11 amino acids. The ends were cut back, 7 bases at V and 8 bases at J, with 12 bases in the middle. Germline CDR1 and CDR2: DFQATT and SNEGSKA (reference sequence). The CDR3 DNA sequence: TGCAGTGTTACAGGGCGGGACACCATATATTTT. This codes for CSVTGRDTIYF.

The chain is built from TRBV11-2 and TRBJ2-7; TRBD1 aligns across 8 bases. J was trimmed by 9 bases and V by 1 base; bases with no gene match: 14. CDR1 and CDR2 from the germline V gene are SGHAT and FQNNGV. CDR3 size: 16 residues. DNA for the CDR3: TGTGCCAGCAGCTTAGGTCCCGCGACAGGGGAGCGAAGGCAGTACTTC. Amino acids: CASSLGPATGERRQYF.

The rearrangement uses TRBV5-1 and TRBJ1-4, with 11 nucleotides matching TRBD1. Per the germline V gene, CDR1 is SGHRS and CDR2 is YFSETQ. V lost 1 base to trimming and J lost 5 bases; unmatched junction nucleotides: 13. The CDR3 has 19 residues. The DNA of the CDR3 is TGCGCCAGCAGCTTGCATACTCAGGCCGGGACAGGGGGAAATGAAAAACTGTTTTTT. This translates into CASSLHTQAGTGGNEKLFF.

CDR3 nucleotides: TGTGCCAGCAGTGGATATGGAGACGAGCAGTACTTC. Protein sequence: CASSGYGDEQYF. V and J are TRBV6-2 or TRBV6-3 and TRBJ2-7; D unresolved. CDR3 size: 12 residues. Trimming removed 5 bases at V and 5 bases at J, with 10 bases between. Germline V CDR1 and CDR2: MNHEY, SVGEGT.

The chain employs TRBV9 and TRBJ1-6; the D is unclear. The germline V gene encodes CDR1 SGDLS and CDR2 YYNGEE. This CDR3 has 15 amino acids. V lost 5 bases to trimming and J lost 4 bases, with 13 bases between them. This CDR3 reads CASSEAPRYNSPLHF. The CDR3 nucleotides read TGTGCCAGCAGTGAGGCCCCGCGGTATAATTCACCCCTCCACTTT.

This clone came up a few times. V usage is TRBV2 and J usage is TRBJ1-1, with D perhaps TRBD1 (5 bases). The CDR3 runs 13 residues. Germline V gene lookup returns CDR1 SNHLY and CDR2 FYNNEI. The V gene lost 7 bases and the J gene lost 1 base, with 10 bases spanning the gap. As DNA, the CDR3 is TGTGCCAGCACGGGGGACCAGAACACTGAAGCTTTCTTT. Protein sequence: CASTGDQNTEAFF.

Comment on this clone: Mismatch with germline at one junction end may stem from a read error. V and J are TRBV7-3 and TRBJ2-7, with D possibly matching TRBD1 (7 bases). Germline V lookup: CDR1 SGHTA, CDR2 FQGTGA. This CDR3 is built from 15 residues. CDR3 amino acids: CASSPPAGGSFEQYF. The CDR3 nucleotides read TGTGCCAGCAGCCCCCCCGCAGGGGGGTCCTTCGAGCAGTACTTC.

The chain recombines TRBV6-6 with TRBJ2-7; D may be TRBD1 (6 bases). Trimming left V 7 bases short and J 1 base short, with 20 bases between. Germline V lookup: CDR1 MNHNY, CDR2 SVGAGI (reference sequence). The CDR3 length is 16 residues. CDR3 loop: CASISGPGTPSYEQYF. CDR3 nucleotides: TGTGCCAGCATTTCCGGGCCAGGGACACCGTCCTACGAGCAGTACTTC.

The V and J genes are TRBV14 and TRBJ2-7, with 8 bases that match TRBD1. Germline V CDR1 and CDR2: SGHDN, FVKESK. The CDR3 has 14 amino acids. V dropped 0 bases and J dropped 6; count of bases not matched to a gene: 4. CDR3 protein: CASSQDRGLTEQYF. As DNA, the CDR3 is TGTGCCAGCAGCCAAGACAGGGGGCTGACCGAGCAGTACTTC.

The V and J genes are TRBV27 and TRBJ1-5, with 7 bases fitting TRBD1. The CDR3 contains 14 residues. The junction had 3 bases not matched to a gene; V was cut back by 5 bases and J by 2 bases. The V gene's germline CDR1 is MNHEY and CDR2 SMNVEV (reference sequence). The CDR3 reads CASSRQGGNQPQHF. CDR3 in DNA: TGTGCCAGCAGTCGTCAGGGGGGCAATCAGCCCCAGCATTTT.

The CDR3 sequence: CASSIRAGGSYEQYF. CDR3 sequence (DNA): TGTGCCAGTAGTATACGAGCGGGAGGCTCCTACGAGCAGTACTTC. The chain recombines TRBV19 with TRBJ2-7; 9 positions agree with TRBD2. Germline CDR1 is LNHDA and CDR2 is SQIVND (reference sequence). The CDR3 extends over 15 amino acids. Trimming cost V 2 bases and J 0 bases; bases outside gene matches: 2.

The gene calls are TRBV6-2 or TRBV6-3 and TRBJ1-2; no firm D call. CDR1 MNHEY and CDR2 SVGEGT come from the germline V gene. V was clipped by 6 bases and J by 2 bases, with 10 bases between them. The CDR3 is 13 residues long. In DNA, the CDR3 is TGTGCCAGCAGCCCAACAGACAACTATGGCTACACCTTC. Translating gives CASSPTDNYGYTF.

This clone has at least ten counts. This chain connects TRBV24-1 to TRBJ2-2, with TRBD1 matching 7 bases. This CDR3 spans 15 amino acids. V gave up 3 bases and J gave up 4 bases; unmatched junction bases: 4. From germline, CDR1 is KGHDR and CDR2 SFDVKD. Here the CDR3 DNA reads TGTGCCACCAGTGATGACCGGGACAGCACCGGGGAGCTGTTTTTT. This encodes CATSDDRDSTGELFF.

The rearrangement joins TRBV14 to TRBJ2-7; D is unresolved. Trimming shortened V by 4 bases and J by 2 bases, and 9 bases separated the two germline ends. Germline V gives CDR1 SGHDN, CDR2 FVKESK. CDR3 size: 13 residues. This chain's CDR3 is CASSPSNAYEQYF. CDR3 bases: TGTGCCAGCAGCCCCTCTAACGCCTACGAGCAGTACTTC.

This chain connects TRBV4-1 to TRBJ1-2; possible D gene TRBD1, 5 bases. The V gene's germline CDR1 is MGHRA and CDR2 YSYEKL. Trimming took off 1 base at V and 6 bases at J, with 9 bases between the two ends. This CDR3 has 13 residues. The CDR3 sequence is CASSQGRVHGYTF. The DNA of the CDR3 is TGCGCCAGCAGCCAAGGCAGGGTGCATGGCTACACCTTC.